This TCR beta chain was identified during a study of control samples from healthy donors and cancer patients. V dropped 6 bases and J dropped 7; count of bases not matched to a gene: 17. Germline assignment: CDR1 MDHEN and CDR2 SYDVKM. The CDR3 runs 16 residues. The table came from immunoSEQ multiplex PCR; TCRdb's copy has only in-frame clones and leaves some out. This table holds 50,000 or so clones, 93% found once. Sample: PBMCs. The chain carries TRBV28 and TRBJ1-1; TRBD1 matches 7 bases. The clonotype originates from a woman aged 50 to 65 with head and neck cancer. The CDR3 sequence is CASSKVHLRDSREAFF. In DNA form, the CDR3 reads TGTGCCAGCAGCAAAGTACATCTCCGGGACAGCCGTGAAGCTTTCTTT.